The 17 T cell receptor beta chains listed next were all sequenced from one sample in a study of T cell responses to AZD1222 COVID-19 vaccine (TCRdb year 2021). Reading the label with the study, this specimen's time point is: baseline before first vaccination. The library came from the immunoSEQ multiplex PCR assay. The table comes from immuneACCESS by way of TCRdb, which keeps in-frame sequences with V and J called. Part of the clones is missing from these tables; in studies checked, under half for an unresolved V gene and the rest for unknown reasons. Across this sample there are 130,000 to 150,000 clones, with about 90% seen only once. 4% to 6% of the sample rests with the top ten. The specimen comprised peripheral blood, sampled on day 0 of AZD1222 vaccination. These receptors all come from an adult in good health.

The chain couples TRBV28 to TRBJ2-1, with TRBD1 matching over 7 bases. The trim removed 6 bases at V and 12 bases at J, leaving 20 bases unmatched. The CDR3 has 16 amino acids. From germline, CDR1 is MDHEN and CDR2 SYDVKM. The CDR3 nucleotides read TGTGCCAGCAGCCCCCCAGGACAGGAAGGGGGTAGGGGGCAGTTCTTC. Its translation: CASSPPGQEGGRGQFF.

V usage is TRBV6-5 and J usage is TRBJ1-2, with D unclear. This CDR3 is 15 amino acids long. Trimming removed 7 bases at V and 2 bases at J, with 17 bases between. In germline, CDR1 is MNHEY, CDR2 SVGAGI. In DNA form, the CDR3 reads TGTGCCAGCACCCTCTCCGGTGGAACCAACTATGGCTACACCTTC. It translates to CASTLSGGTNYGYTF.

The chain uses TRBV7-2 and TRBJ1-1; D possibly corresponds to TRBD1 (6 bases). The CDR3 runs to 15 residues. Germline loops: CDR1 SGHTA, CDR2 FQGNSA. Deletions cut 0 bases from V and 3 bases from J, with 11 bases between. The CDR3 DNA reads as TGTGCCAGCAGCTTAGCGCAGACAGGACACACTGAAGCTTTCTTT. As protein: CASSLAQTGHTEAFF.

V and J are TRBV27 and TRBJ2-1, with 7 bases lining up with TRBD1. The V and J ends lost 6 bases and 7 bases, in that order; junction bases with no gene match: 3. This CDR3 is built from 12 residues. Germline V gene lookup returns CDR1 MNHEY and CDR2 SMNVEV (reference sequence). CDR3 DNA: TGTGCCAGCAGCAAACAGGGGAATGAGCAGTTCTTC. It codes for CASSKQGNEQFF.

The chain is built from TRBV10-2 and TRBJ2-1; the D is unclear. This CDR3 has 12 residues. The germline gives CDR1 WSHSY, CDR2 SAAADI. V gave up 3 bases and J gave up 10 bases, with 10 bases separating them. The CDR3 nucleotides read TGCGCCAGCAGTGACCGGCGGTCGGAGCAGTTCTTC. Protein product: CASSDRRSEQFF.

V is TRBV15 and J is TRBJ2-2; the match to TRBD1 covers 9 bases. CDR1 LNHNV and CDR2 YYDKDF come from the germline V gene (reference sequence). V lost 5 bases, J lost 2 bases, and 12 bases stayed unmatched. The CDR3 spans 18 residues. The CDR3 protein is CATSGQNNRGLNTGELFF. CDR3 coding DNA: TGTGCCACCAGCGGTCAAAACAACAGGGGGCTCAACACCGGGGAGCTGTTTTTT.

V usage is TRBV27 and J usage is TRBJ1-2; D ambiguous. Germline V lookup: CDR1 MNHEY, CDR2 SMNVEV (reference sequence). With 0 bases removed from V and 4 bases from J, the gap between germline ends came to 12 bases. CDR3 length: 15 amino acids. The CDR3 region has the DNA TGTGCCAGCAGTTTATCCCCCGATGCCTCCTATGGCTACACCTTC. This gives the protein CASSLSPDASYGYTF.

This clone was recorded once. The J gene is TRBJ1-3, the V gene TRBV7-9; 10 bases agree with TRBD1. CDR1 is SEHNR and CDR2 is FQNEAQ in the germline V gene (reference sequence). The CDR3 has 16 residues. Unmatched junction bases numbered 7, after V lost 4 bases and J lost 4 bases. The CDR3 region is CASSYTGTGAGNTIYF. For the CDR3, the DNA is TGTGCCAGCAGCTATACCGGGACAGGGGCGGGAAACACCATATATTTT.

The chain carries TRBV12-3 or TRBV12-4 and TRBJ1-2; D unresolved. Between the trimmed V and J ends, which lost 6 bases and 4 bases, there was a span of 9 bases. The CDR3 length is 12 residues. The CDR3 sequence is CASSLPGYGYTF. As DNA, the CDR3 is TGTGCCAGCAGCCTCCCAGGCTATGGCTACACCTTC.

The chain links TRBV5-5 to TRBJ1-1; D might be TRBD1 (5 bases). The germline V gene encodes CDR1 SGHKS and CDR2 YYEKEE (reference sequence). V lost 2 bases to trimming and J lost 0 bases, with 11 bases between them. This CDR3 is 15 amino acids long. CDR3 residues: CASSLRGRMNTEAFF. The CDR3 nucleotides read TGTGCCAGCAGCTTAAGGGGCAGGATGAACACTGAAGCTTTCTTT.

The chain couples TRBV12-3 or TRBV12-4 to TRBJ1-5; no reliable D call. The CDR3 runs to 12 residues. V was pared by 6 bases and J by 7 bases, with 10 bases between. CDR3 loop: CASSVEGQPQHF. DNA for the CDR3: TGTGCCAGCAGCGTAGAGGGCCAGCCCCAGCATTTT.

The gene calls are TRBV13 and TRBJ2-5; TRBD1 or TRBD2 may be the D gene (5 bases each). The V and J ends lost 5 bases and 5 bases respectively, with 15 bases between them. Germline CDR1 and CDR2: PRHDT and FYEKMQ (reference sequence). This CDR3 is 14 amino acids long. The CDR3 loop reads CASSPRGPRETQYF. The DNA for the CDR3 is TGTGCCAGCAGCCCCCGGGGACCCAGGGAGACCCAGTACTTC. Looking up the rest from reference TRBV13 and TRBJ2-5 gives the full variable domain: AAGVIQSPRHLIKEKRETATLKCYPIPRHDTVYWYQQGPGQDPQFLISFYEKMQSDKGSIPDRFSAQQFSDYHSELNMSSLELGDSALYFCASSPRGPRETQYFGPGTRLLVL.

This chain connects TRBV3-1 (or the pseudogene TRBV3-2) to TRBJ2-2, with 7 bases identical to TRBD1. Germline-derived CDR1 and CDR2 are LGHDT and YNNKEL (reference sequence). There are 15 residues in the CDR3. V lost 2 bases to trimming and J lost 4 bases; unmatched junction nucleotides: 4. CDR3 sequence (DNA): TGTGCCAGCAGCCAACAGGGGGTGGGCACCGGGGAGCTGTTTTTT. Translating it yields CASSQQGVGTGELFF.

This clone has a handful of counts. The chain recombines TRBV6-2 or TRBV6-3 with TRBJ2-7; possibly TRBD1 or TRBD2 for D (6 bases each). Per germline, CDR1 MNHEY and CDR2 SVGEGT. The CDR3 consists of 14 residues. V was cut by 4 bases and J by 0 bases, with 10 bases left in between. As DNA, the CDR3 is TGTGCCAGCAGTTTAAGGGGGGCCTCCTACGAGCAGTACTTC. Amino acids: CASSLRGASYEQYF.

V usage is TRBV19 and J usage is TRBJ1-1; possibly TRBD1 for D (5 bases). The CDR3 contains 11 residues. Trimming left V 7 bases short and J 8 bases short, with 11 bases between. Per germline, CDR1 LNHDA and CDR2 SQIVND (reference sequence). The CDR3 loop reads CASTQGSEAFF. In DNA, the CDR3 is TGTGCCAGTACCCAGGGCTCCGAAGCTTTCTTT.

The chain carries TRBV7-9 and TRBJ2-1; TRBD2 might be the D (5 bases). Germline CDR1 reads SEHNR; CDR2 reads FQNEAQ (reference sequence). This CDR3 region has 14 residues. Trimming removed 4 bases at V and 8 bases at J, with 15 bases between. CDR3 nucleotides: TGTGCCAGCAGCTGGACCACGTGGGGAGATGAGCAGTTCTTC. As protein: CASSWTTWGDEQFF.

V usage is TRBV27 and J usage is TRBJ1-5; no firm D call. CDR3 length: 9 amino acids. Germline CDR1 and CDR2: MNHEY and SMNVEV (reference sequence). V lost 7 bases and J lost 9, with 4 bases in between. CDR3 in DNA: TGTGCCAGCAAGGGGCCCCAGCATTTT. This encodes CASKGPQHF.